This section outlines one T cell receptor beta chain sequence together with its context. Antigen specificity is unknown. These data come from a study of T-cell reconstitution after alpha-beta-depleted transplantation in children. Library preparation (for TCRbeta) was performed with unique molecular identifiers. TCRdb processed the PCR reads anew with MiXCR; each CDR3 protein has one entry. Of about 200,000 distinct CDR3 sequences listed, approximately 17% were seen once; the top ten hold approximately 40%. Study outcomes and limitations: At one year after transplant, newly produced T cells mostly accounted for T-cell counts and diversity.

V shed 0 bases and J shed 3 bases, with 8 bases lying between them. In germline, CDR1 is MNHEY, CDR2 SVGAGI. This CDR3 region has 14 residues. V usage is TRBV6-5 and J usage is TRBJ1-2; D is uncertain. Sequenced material: PBMCs, mostly from graft donor cells, taken 360 days after TCRalphabeta/CD19-depleted stem cell transplant. The receptor's source is a male patient between 2 and 15 years old who had a stem cell transplant for acute lymphoblastic leukemia, so the T cells may come from the graft donor. The CDR3 loop is CASSYSDGYYGYTF. The DNA for the CDR3 is TGTGCCAGCAGTTACTCTGACGGATACTATGGCTACACCTTC.